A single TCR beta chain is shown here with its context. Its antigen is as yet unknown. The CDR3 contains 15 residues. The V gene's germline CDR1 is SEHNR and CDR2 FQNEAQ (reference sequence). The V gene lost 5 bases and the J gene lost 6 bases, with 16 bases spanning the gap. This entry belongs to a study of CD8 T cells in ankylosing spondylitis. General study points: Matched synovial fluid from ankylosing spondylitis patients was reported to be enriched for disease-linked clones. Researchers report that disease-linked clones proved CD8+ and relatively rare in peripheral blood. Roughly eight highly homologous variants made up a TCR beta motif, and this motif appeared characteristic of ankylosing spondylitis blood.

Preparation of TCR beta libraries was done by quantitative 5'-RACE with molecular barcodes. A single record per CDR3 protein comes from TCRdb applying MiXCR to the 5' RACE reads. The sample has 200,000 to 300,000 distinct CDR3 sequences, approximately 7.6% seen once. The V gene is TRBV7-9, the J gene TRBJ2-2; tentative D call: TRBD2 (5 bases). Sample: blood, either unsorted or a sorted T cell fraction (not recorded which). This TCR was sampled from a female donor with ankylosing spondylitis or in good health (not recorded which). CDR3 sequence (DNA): TGTGCCAGCAGCACGACCGTGGCGAGGGCCGGGGAGCTGTTTTTT. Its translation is CASSTTVARAGELFF. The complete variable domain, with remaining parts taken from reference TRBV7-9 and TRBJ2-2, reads DTGVSQNPRHKITKRGQNVTFRCDPISEHNRLYWYRQTLGQGPEFLTYFQNEAQLEKSRLLSDRFSAERPKGSFSTLEIQRTEQGDSAMYLCASSTTVARAGELFFGEGSRLTVL.